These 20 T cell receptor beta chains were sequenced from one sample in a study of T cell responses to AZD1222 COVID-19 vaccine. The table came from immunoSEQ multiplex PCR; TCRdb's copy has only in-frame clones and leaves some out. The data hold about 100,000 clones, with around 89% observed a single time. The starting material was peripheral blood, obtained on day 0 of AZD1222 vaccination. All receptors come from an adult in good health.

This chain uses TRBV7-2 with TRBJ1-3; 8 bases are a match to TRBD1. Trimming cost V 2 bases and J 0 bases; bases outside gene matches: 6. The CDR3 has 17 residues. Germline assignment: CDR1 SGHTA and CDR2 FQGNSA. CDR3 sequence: CASSLLPGGISGNTIYF. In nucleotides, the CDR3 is TGTGCCAGCAGCTTACTCCCAGGGGGCATCTCTGGAAACACCATATATTTT.

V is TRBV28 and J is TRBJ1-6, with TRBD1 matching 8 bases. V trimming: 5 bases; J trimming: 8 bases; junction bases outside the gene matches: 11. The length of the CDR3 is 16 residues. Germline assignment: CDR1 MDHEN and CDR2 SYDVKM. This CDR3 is CASSLLPGQADSPLHF. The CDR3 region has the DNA TGTGCCAGCAGTCTACTACCGGGACAGGCTGATTCACCCCTCCACTTT.

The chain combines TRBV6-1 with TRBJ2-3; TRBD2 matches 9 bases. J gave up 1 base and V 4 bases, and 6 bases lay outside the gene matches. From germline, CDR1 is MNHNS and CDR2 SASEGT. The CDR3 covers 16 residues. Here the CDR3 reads CASSVGTSLRTDTQYF. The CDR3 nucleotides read TGTGCCAGCAGTGTAGGGACTAGCCTACGCACAGATACGCAGTATTTT.

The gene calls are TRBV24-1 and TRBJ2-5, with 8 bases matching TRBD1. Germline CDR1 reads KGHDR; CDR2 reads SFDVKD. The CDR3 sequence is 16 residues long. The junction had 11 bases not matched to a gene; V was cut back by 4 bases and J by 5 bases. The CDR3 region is CATSEDTGGYSETQYF. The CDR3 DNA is TGTGCCACCAGTGAAGATACAGGGGGATATTCGGAGACCCAGTACTTC.

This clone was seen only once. The CDR3 region is CASSQPQRPAFF. The DNA of the CDR3 is TGTGCCAGCAGCCAACCACAGCGGCCGGCTTTCTTT. V is TRBV3-1 (or the pseudogene TRBV3-2) and J is TRBJ1-1; no clear D. CDR3 length: 12 amino acids. Germline V CDR1 and CDR2: LGHDT, YNNKEL (reference sequence). V lost 2 bases and J 11 bases, leaving 12 bases between the germline ends.

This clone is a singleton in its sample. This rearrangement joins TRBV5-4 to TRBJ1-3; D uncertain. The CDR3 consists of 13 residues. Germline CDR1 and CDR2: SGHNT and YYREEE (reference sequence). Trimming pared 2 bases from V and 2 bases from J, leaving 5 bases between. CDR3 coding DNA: TGTGCCAGCAGCTTACAGACTGGAAACACCATATATTTT. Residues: CASSLQTGNTIYF.

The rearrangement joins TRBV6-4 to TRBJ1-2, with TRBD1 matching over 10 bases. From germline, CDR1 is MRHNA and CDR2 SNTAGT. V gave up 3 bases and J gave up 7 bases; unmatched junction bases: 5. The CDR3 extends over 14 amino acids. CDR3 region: CASSERQGASGYTF. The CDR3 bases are TGTGCCAGCAGTGAGAGACAGGGGGCGAGTGGCTACACCTTC.

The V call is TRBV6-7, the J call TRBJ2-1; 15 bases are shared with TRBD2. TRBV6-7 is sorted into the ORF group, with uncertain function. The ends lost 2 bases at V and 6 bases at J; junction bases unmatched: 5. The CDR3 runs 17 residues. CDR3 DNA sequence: TGTGCCAGCAGTTACGGGGGACTAGCGGGAGGCCTCAATGAGCAGTTCTTC. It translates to CASSYGGLAGGLNEQFF.

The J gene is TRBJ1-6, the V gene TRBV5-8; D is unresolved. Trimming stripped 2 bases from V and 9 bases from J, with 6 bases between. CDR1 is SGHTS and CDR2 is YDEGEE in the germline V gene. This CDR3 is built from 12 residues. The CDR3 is CASSFLGSPLHF. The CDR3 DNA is TGTGCCAGCAGCTTTTTAGGTTCACCCCTCCACTTT. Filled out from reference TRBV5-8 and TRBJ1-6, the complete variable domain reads EAGVTQSPTHLIKTRGQQATLRCSPISGHTSVYWYQQALGLGLQFLLWYDEGEERNRGNFPPRFSGRQFPNYSSELNVNALELEDSALYLCASSFLGSPLHFGNGTRLTVT.

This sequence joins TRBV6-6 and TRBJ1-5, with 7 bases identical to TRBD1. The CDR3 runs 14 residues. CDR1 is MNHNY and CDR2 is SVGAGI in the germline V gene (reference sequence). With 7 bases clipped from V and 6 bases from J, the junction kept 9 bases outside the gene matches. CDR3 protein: CASTPTTGSQPQHF. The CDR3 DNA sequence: TGTGCCAGCACCCCCACGACAGGGAGTCAGCCCCAGCATTTT.

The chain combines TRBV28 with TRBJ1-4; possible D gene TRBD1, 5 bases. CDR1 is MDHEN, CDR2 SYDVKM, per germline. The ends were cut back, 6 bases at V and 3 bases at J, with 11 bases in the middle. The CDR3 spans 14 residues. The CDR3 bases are TGTGCCAGCAGCCAAATGGGGCCTAATGAAAAACTGTTTTTT. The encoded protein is CASSQMGPNEKLFF.

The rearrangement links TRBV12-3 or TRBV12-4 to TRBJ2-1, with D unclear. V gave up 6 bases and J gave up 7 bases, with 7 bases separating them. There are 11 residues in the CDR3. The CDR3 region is CASRNMNEQFF. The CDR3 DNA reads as TGTGCCAGCAGGAACATGAATGAGCAGTTCTTC.

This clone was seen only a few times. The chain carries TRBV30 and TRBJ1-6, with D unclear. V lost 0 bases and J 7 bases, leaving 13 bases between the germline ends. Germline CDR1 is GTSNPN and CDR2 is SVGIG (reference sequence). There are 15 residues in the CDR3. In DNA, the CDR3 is TGTGCCTGGAGTGTACAAAGAACAGACAATTCACCCCTCCACTTT. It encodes CAWSVQRTDNSPLHF.

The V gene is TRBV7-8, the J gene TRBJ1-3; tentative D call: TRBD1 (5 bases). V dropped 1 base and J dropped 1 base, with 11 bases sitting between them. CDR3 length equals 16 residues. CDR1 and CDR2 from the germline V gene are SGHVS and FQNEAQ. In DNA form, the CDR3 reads TGTGCCAGCAGCTTAGGGCTACAGGTTTCTGGAAACACCATATATTTT. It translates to CASSLGLQVSGNTIYF. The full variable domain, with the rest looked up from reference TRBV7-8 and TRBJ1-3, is GAGVSQSPRYKVAKRGQDVALRCDPISGHVSLFWYQQALGQGPEFLTYFQNEAQLDKSGLPSDRFFAERPEGSVSTLKIQRTQQEDSAVYLCASSLGLQVSGNTIYFGEGSWLTVV.

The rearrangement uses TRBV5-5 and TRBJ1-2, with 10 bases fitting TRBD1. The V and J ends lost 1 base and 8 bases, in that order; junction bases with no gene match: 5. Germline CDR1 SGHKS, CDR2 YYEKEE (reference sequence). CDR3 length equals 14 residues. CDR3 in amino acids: CASSLIGQGGGYTF. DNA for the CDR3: TGTGCCAGCAGCTTGATTGGACAGGGGGGCGGCTACACCTTC.

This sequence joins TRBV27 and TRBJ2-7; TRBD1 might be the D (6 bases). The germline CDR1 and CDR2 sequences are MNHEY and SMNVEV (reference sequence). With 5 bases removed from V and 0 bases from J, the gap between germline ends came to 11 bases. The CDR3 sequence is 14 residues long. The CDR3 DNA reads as TGTGCCAGCAGTCCGGACAGCCTCTCCTACGAGCAGTACTTC. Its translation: CASSPDSLSYEQYF.

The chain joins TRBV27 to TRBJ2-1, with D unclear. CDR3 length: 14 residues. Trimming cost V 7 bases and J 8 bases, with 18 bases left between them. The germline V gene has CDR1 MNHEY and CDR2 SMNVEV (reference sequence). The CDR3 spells CASTLGQFSHEQFF. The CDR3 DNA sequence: TGTGCCAGCACCCTGGGCCAATTCTCCCATGAGCAGTTCTTC.

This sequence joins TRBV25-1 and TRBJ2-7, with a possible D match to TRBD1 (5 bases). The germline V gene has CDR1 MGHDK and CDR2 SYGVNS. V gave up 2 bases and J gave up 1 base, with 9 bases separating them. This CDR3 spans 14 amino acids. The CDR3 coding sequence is TGTGCCAGCAGTGAAGGGCAGGGATCCTACGAGCAGTACTTC. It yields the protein CASSEGQGSYEQYF.

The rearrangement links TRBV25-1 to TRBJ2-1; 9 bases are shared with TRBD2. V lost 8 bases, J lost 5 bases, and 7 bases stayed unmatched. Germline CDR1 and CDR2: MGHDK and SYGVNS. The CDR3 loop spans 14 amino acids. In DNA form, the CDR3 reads TGTGCCAGCGGAATAGCGGGAGACAACAATGAGCAGTTCTTC. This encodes CASGIAGDNNEQFF.

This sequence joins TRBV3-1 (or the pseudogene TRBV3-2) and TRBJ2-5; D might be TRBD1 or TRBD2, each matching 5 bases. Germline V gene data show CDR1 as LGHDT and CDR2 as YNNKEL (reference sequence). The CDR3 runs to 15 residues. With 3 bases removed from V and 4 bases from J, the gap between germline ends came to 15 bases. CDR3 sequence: CASSHRDRTVETQYF. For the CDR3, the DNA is TGTGCCAGCAGCCACCGGGACCGAACAGTAGAGACCCAGTACTTC.